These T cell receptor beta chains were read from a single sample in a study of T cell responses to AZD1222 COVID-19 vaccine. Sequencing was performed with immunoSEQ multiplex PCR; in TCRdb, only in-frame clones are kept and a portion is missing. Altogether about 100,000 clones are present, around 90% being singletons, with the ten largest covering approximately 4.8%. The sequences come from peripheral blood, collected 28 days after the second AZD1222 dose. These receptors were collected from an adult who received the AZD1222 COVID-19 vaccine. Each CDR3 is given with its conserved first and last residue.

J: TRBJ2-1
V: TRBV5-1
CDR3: CASSSNTLYNEQFF

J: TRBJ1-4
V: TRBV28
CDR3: CASSFMGRSNEKLFF

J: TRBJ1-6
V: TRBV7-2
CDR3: CASSTGQGKSPLHF

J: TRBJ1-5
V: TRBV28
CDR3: CASSYRGFQPQHF

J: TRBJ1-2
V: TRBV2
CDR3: CASSEASRTFGGYTF

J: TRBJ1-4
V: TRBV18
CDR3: CASSPRGNEKLFF

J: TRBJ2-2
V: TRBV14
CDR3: CASSHAGELFF

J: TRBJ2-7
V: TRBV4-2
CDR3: CASSQDGTSGGYEQYF

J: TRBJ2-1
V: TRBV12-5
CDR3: CASGFGGPRGEQFF

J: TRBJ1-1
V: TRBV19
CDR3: CASSTRDRMNTEAFF

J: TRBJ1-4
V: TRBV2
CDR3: CAILVPGQGASKLFF

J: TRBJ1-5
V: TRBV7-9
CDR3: CASTMLGFRNHPGTVSNQPQHF

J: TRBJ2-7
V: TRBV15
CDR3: CATSSGRGPTYEQYF

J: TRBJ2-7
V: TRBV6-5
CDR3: CATRDRGPYEQYF

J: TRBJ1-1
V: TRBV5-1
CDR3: CASSLTANTEAFF